Below are 12 T cell receptor beta chains sequenced from a single sample in a study of post-analysis software for immune sequencing data. These receptors have no identified antigens. Presence of unique molecular identifiers characterized the TCR beta cDNA libraries. Each CDR3 protein is one row after TCRdb ran MiXCR on the PCR reads. Counted here are approximately 730,000 distinct CDR3 sequences, approximately 30% occurring once; the ten biggest clones make up more than 0.55%. Study-level findings and limits: The five TRBV segments detected at higher frequency in patients than in controls included TRBV5-6, TRBV5-1 and TRBV20-1.

Input material: blood. The receptors shown here come from a girl aged 10 to 17 with multiple sclerosis.

This clonotype was counted a few times. The chain joins TRBV7-2 to TRBJ2-7; D is possibly TRBD2 (5 bases). TRBJ2-1 matches the DNA end more closely, so the J call is doubtful. The length of the CDR3 is 14 residues. Germline loops: CDR1 SGHTA, CDR2 FQGNSA. The CDR3 DNA sequence: TGTGCCAGCAGCCCGCAGGAGGTCTCCTACGAGCAGTTCTTC. Its translation is CASSPQEVSYEQFF.

This clonotype was seen only a few times. V is TRBV7-9 and J is TRBJ2-5; D gene ambiguous. The CDR3 loop spans 16 amino acids. Germline CDR1 SEHNR, CDR2 FQNEAQ (reference sequence). Trimming took off 0 bases at V and 6 bases at J, with 17 bases between the two ends. CDR3: CASSLAGGRTSKTQYF. CDR3 DNA sequence: TGTGCCAGCAGCTTAGCGGGCGGACGGACCAGTAAGACCCAGTACTTC.

The V call is TRBV20-1, the J call TRBJ2-4; unclear D gene. The J call may be in error: the DNA end matches TRBJ2-7 better. Germline assignment: CDR1 DFQATT and CDR2 SNEGSKA (reference sequence). The CDR3 contains 12 residues. The DNA of the CDR3 is TGCAGTGCTAGTCCGCAGACCTACGAGCAGTACTTC. Its protein is CSASPQTYEQYF.

This clonotype was recorded a few times. The chain is built from TRBV27 and TRBJ2-3; TRBD2 matches 8 bases. Trimming cost V 2 bases and J 4 bases; bases outside gene matches: 8. Per germline, CDR1 MNHEY and CDR2 SMNVEV (reference sequence). The CDR3 is made up of 16 amino acids. CDR3 DNA: TGTGCCAGCAGTTTAAGTCCCAACGGGAGGGCAGATACGCAGTATTTT. This sequence encodes CASSLSPNGRADTQYF.

In the case of this clonotype: A junction boundary mismatches the germline segment, possibly from a read error. The rearrangement joins TRBV13 to TRBJ1-4, with unresolved D. This CDR3 comprises 16 residues. The germline gives CDR1 PRHDT, CDR2 FYEKMQ (reference sequence). The CDR3 sequence is CASRIAGGIADEKRFF. DNA of the CDR3: TGTGCCAGCAGGATAGCCGGAGGCATAGCTGATGAAAAACGGTTTTTT.

The chain combines TRBV6-5 with TRBJ1-5; D not certain. The CDR3 contains 14 residues. V lost 2 bases to trimming and J lost 5 bases, with 10 bases between them. CDR1 and CDR2 from the germline V gene are MNHEY and SVGAGI. CDR3 sequence: CASSYRVGDQPQHF. CDR3 sequence (DNA): TGTGCCAGCAGTTACAGGGTTGGTGATCAGCCCCAGCATTTT.

This clonotype appeared a few times. The chain employs TRBV20-1 and TRBJ1-1, with D unclear. There are 13 residues in the CDR3. V was clipped by 3 bases and J by 1 base, with 9 bases between them. The germline gives CDR1 DFQATT, CDR2 SNEGSKA (reference sequence). The CDR3 spells CSASKPRNTEAFF. The CDR3 bases are TGCAGTGCTAGCAAGCCGAGGAACACTGAAGCTTTCTTT.

J is TRBJ2-7 and V is TRBV9, with D perhaps TRBD2 (5 bases). The CDR3 length is 15 residues. Germline values: CDR1 SGDLS, CDR2 YYNGEE. V was trimmed by 2 bases and J by 0 bases, leaving 12 bases between them. CDR3 region: CASSVGPRGSYEQYF. The CDR3 DNA reads as TGTGCCAGCAGCGTCGGGCCCCGGGGCTCCTACGAGCAGTACTTC.

The chain recombines TRBV9 with TRBJ1-5, with unresolved D. Germline V gives CDR1 SGDLS, CDR2 YYNGEE. Trimming took off 4 bases at V and 8 bases at J, with 16 bases between the two ends. The length of the CDR3 is 14 residues. The CDR3 coding sequence is TGTGCCAGCAGCCCTAGTCCGTCCGGGGAGCCCCAGCATTTT. This sequence encodes CASSPSPSGEPQHF.

This clonotype occurred a few times. The chain joins TRBV7-9 to TRBJ2-1; 9 bases fit TRBD2. J lost 4 bases, V lost 7 bases, and 8 bases had no gene match. The CDR3 runs 15 residues. Germline V gene sequence: CDR1 SEHNR, CDR2 FQNEAQ (reference sequence). Written as DNA, the CDR3 is TGTGCCAGCACCATCTCTAGCGGGACTTACAATGAGCAGTTCTTC. Residues: CASTISSGTYNEQFF.

The J gene is TRBJ2-7, the V gene TRBV11-2, with D perhaps TRBD2 (6 bases). The V end lost 3 bases, the J end lost 5 bases, and 11 bases lay between the germline ends. Germline V CDR1 and CDR2: SGHAT, FQNNGV. The CDR3 sequence is 13 residues long. The CDR3 sequence is CASSFGPGDEQYF. The DNA of the CDR3 is TGTGCCAGCAGCTTTGGGCCGGGGGACGAGCAGTACTTC. Supplemented by reference TRBV11-2 and TRBJ2-7, the full variable domain reads EAGVAQSPRYKIIEKRQSVAFWCNPISGHATLYWYQQILGQGPKLLIQFQNNGVVDDSQLPKDRFSAERLKGVDSTLKIQPAKLEDSAVYLCASSFGPGDEQYFGPGTRLTVT.

This chain uses TRBV5-1 with TRBJ1-1; D may be TRBD1 (5 bases). V gave up 0 bases and J gave up 4 bases, with 16 bases separating them. Germline V gene sequence: CDR1 SGHRS, CDR2 YFSETQ. This CDR3 contains 16 residues. The CDR3 is CASSLVPGGMGTEAFF. CDR3 in DNA: TGCGCCAGCAGCTTGGTTCCCGGGGGGATGGGCACTGAAGCTTTCTTT.